The 27 T cell receptor beta chains reported below all come from one sample, sequenced in a study of control samples from healthy donors and cancer patients. Using immunoSEQ multiplex PCR, the repertoire was profiled, and TCRdb retains in-frame clones only, with some absent. The data contain tens of thousands of clones, over 90% of them seen just once; the ten biggest clones take up 2.8%. Sequenced: blood. Receptors originate from a woman in her 30s in good health.

V gene TRBV18 combines with J gene TRBJ1-5, with D uncertain. Trimming left V 2 bases short and J 3 bases short, with 8 bases between. Germline loops: CDR1 KGHSH, CDR2 LQKENI. The CDR3 runs 14 residues. CDR3 nucleotides: TGTGCCAGCTCACCAAGAGGAACCAATCAGCCCCAGCATTTT. It translates to CASSPRGTNQPQHF.

This clone was found once. The genes are TRBV27 and TRBJ1-2; the match to TRBD1 covers 7 bases. Germline CDR1 MNHEY, CDR2 SMNVEV (reference sequence). V lost 2 bases to trimming and J lost 6 bases; unmatched junction nucleotides: 6. This CDR3 has 14 amino acids. In DNA, the CDR3 is TGTGCCAGCAGTTTAAAGGGGGCGCCGGATGGCTACACCTTC. Translation gives CASSLKGAPDGYTF.

V usage is TRBV27 and J usage is TRBJ2-1; the match to TRBD2 covers 12 bases. The CDR3 is 17 amino acids. Germline trimming cut 2 bases from V and 4 bases from J; bases unmatched to any gene: 6. Germline V gene lookup returns CDR1 MNHEY and CDR2 SMNVEV (reference sequence). The CDR3 DNA is TGTGCCAGCAGTTTACGGGCTAGCGGGGGGGGATACAATGAGCAGTTCTTC. Protein: CASSLRASGGGYNEQFF.

The V call is TRBV19, the J call TRBJ1-4, with TRBD1 matching 11 bases. Germline V gene data show CDR1 as LNHDA and CDR2 as SQIVND (reference sequence). The V and J ends lost 4 bases and 8 bases, in that order; junction bases with no gene match: 6. This CDR3 is 15 amino acids long. This CDR3 reads CASSTGQGAREKLFF. CDR3 nucleotide sequence: TGTGCCAGTAGTACTGGACAGGGGGCTCGGGAAAAACTGTTTTTT.

The gene calls are TRBV19 and TRBJ2-3; 15 bases are a match to TRBD2. The CDR3 has 16 residues. CDR1 is LNHDA and CDR2 is SQIVND in the germline V gene (reference sequence). V was clipped by 8 bases and J by 1 base; unmatched bases: 4. The CDR3: CASEGLAGGRTDTQYF. In nucleotides, the CDR3 is TGTGCCAGTGAGGGACTAGCGGGGGGACGCACAGATACGCAGTATTTT.

The J gene is TRBJ1-5, the V gene TRBV11-2; the D gene is possibly TRBD1 (5 bases). V was trimmed by 1 base and J by 1 base, leaving 20 bases between them. Germline CDR1 and CDR2: SGHAT and FQNNGV. This CDR3 has 19 residues. CDR3 sequence reads: CASSLGGAGPIGSNQPQHF. The CDR3, as DNA: TGTGCCAGCAGCTTAGGCGGGGCAGGGCCGATTGGGAGCAATCAGCCCCAGCATTTT.

The chain links TRBV24-1 to TRBJ1-1; D is possibly TRBD1 (6 bases). V gave up 2 bases and J gave up 3 bases, with 6 bases separating them. The CDR3 totals 13 residues. CDR1 KGHDR and CDR2 SFDVKD come from the germline V gene. For the CDR3, the DNA is TGTGCCACCAGTGATTACAGGGACACTGAAGCTTTCTTT. Its protein is CATSDYRDTEAFF.

The chain couples TRBV7-3 to TRBJ1-1; maybe TRBD1 (5 bases). CDR1 is SGHTA, CDR2 FQGTGA, per germline. CDR3 size: 15 residues. Trimming stripped 1 base from V and 1 base from J, with 10 bases between. CDR3 sequence reads: CASSLRGRPNTEAFF. Written as DNA, the CDR3 is TGTGCCAGCAGCTTAAGGGGCAGGCCGAACACTGAAGCTTTCTTT.

This chain uses TRBV29-1 with TRBJ1-2; D is unresolved. Between the trimmed V and J ends, which lost 3 bases and 8 bases, there was a span of 10 bases. The CDR3 has 11 residues. Germline values: CDR1 SQVTM, CDR2 ANQGSEA. The CDR3 is CSVDPQSGYTF. DNA of the CDR3: TGCAGCGTTGACCCGCAGTCCGGCTACACCTTC. Complete variable domain (other parts from reference TRBV29-1 and TRBJ1-2): SAVISQKPSRDICQRGTSLTIQCQVDSQVTMMFWYRQQPGQSLTLIATANQGSEATYESGFVIDKFPISRPNLTFSTLTVSNMSPEDSSIYLCSVDPQSGYTFGSGTRLTVV.

The J gene is TRBJ2-7, the V gene TRBV7-2, with a weak D call TRBD1 (5 bases). Per the germline V gene, CDR1 is SGHTA and CDR2 is FQGNSA. CDR3 length: 15 residues. V was clipped by 5 bases and J by 5 bases, with 19 bases between them. The DNA of the CDR3 is TGTGCCAGCAGCCTTAATCCGTCAGGGTCCCACGAGCAGTACGTC. It codes for CASSLNPSGSHEQYV.

V and J are TRBV27 and TRBJ2-1, with TRBD1 matching over 8 bases. Trimming took 7 bases from V and 4 from J; bases not matched to a gene: 3. This CDR3 region has 13 residues. Germline values: CDR1 MNHEY, CDR2 SMNVEV (reference sequence). This CDR3 reads CASMQGAYNEQFF. The CDR3 nucleotides read TGTGCCAGCATGCAGGGGGCTTACAATGAGCAGTTCTTC.

The V and J genes are TRBV4-1 and TRBJ2-2; perhaps TRBD2 as D (6 bases). CDR3 size: 16 residues. V was clipped by 2 bases and J by 6 bases, with 16 bases between them. Per germline, CDR1 MGHRA and CDR2 YSYEKL. The CDR3 region has the DNA TGCGCCAGCAGCCAAATGGGAGGAAATGGGGCCGGGGAGCTGTTTTTT. Translation: CASSQMGGNGAGELFF.

The chain carries TRBV3-1 (or the pseudogene TRBV3-2) and TRBJ1-5; tentatively, D is TRBD1 (6 bases). The CDR3 runs to 13 residues. Germline V gene lookup returns CDR1 LGHDT and CDR2 YNNKEL (reference sequence). Deletions cut 2 bases from V and 5 bases from J, with 7 bases between. CDR3 in amino acids: CASSQTGYQPQHF. CDR3 coding DNA: TGTGCCAGCAGCCAAACAGGGTATCAGCCCCAGCATTTT.

This clone was detected only once. The V and J genes are TRBV28 and TRBJ1-3; D might be TRBD1 (5 bases). Germline CDR1 MDHEN, CDR2 SYDVKM. The V gene lost 10 bases and the J gene lost 4 bases, with 11 bases spanning the gap. This CDR3 has 12 residues. The CDR3 nucleotides are TGTGCCACGGGCCAGGGAGGAAACACCATATATTTT. Its translation: CATGQGGNTIYF.

V is TRBV28 and J is TRBJ1-3, with a weak D call TRBD1 (5 bases). Germline V lookup: CDR1 MDHEN, CDR2 SYDVKM. Between the trimmed V and J ends, which lost 3 bases and 0 bases, there was a span of 12 bases. This CDR3 is built from 16 residues. DNA of the CDR3: TGTGCCAGCAGTTTGTCAAGGGACTTCTCTGGAAACACCATATATTTT. As protein: CASSLSRDFSGNTIYF.

This chain connects TRBV2 to TRBJ1-2; weak D call: TRBD1 (5 bases). Trimming left V 3 bases short and J 4 bases short, with 9 bases between. Germline CDR1 is SNHLY and CDR2 is FYNNEI. The length of the CDR3 is 13 residues. CDR3 sequence (DNA): TGTGCCAGCAGTGACCAGGGAACCTATGGCTACACCTTC. Its protein product is CASSDQGTYGYTF.

This chain uses TRBV5-1 with TRBJ2-1; no firm D call. Trimming left V 1 base short and J 7 bases short, with 9 bases between. Germline V gene sequence: CDR1 SGHRS, CDR2 YFSETQ. CDR3 length: 13 amino acids. The CDR3 coding sequence is TGCGCCAGCAGCTTGACTATCCGAAATGAGCAGTTCTTC. It encodes CASSLTIRNEQFF. The whole variable domain, filled in from reference TRBV5-1 and TRBJ2-1, reads KAGVTQTPRYLIKTRGQQVTLSCSPISGHRSVSWYQQTPGQGLQFLFEYFSETQRNKGNFPGRFSGRQFSNSRSEMNVSTLELGDSALYLCASSLTIRNEQFFGPGTRLTVL.

The chain is built from TRBV7-2 and TRBJ1-5; perhaps TRBD1 as D (6 bases). Germline CDR1 reads SGHTA; CDR2 reads FQGNSA. This CDR3 region has 16 residues. The V gene lost 5 bases and the J gene lost 7 bases, with 21 bases spanning the gap. CDR3 bases: TGTGCCAGCAGCCCTCGAGGAAGCCCAGGGGCACAGCCCCAGCATTTT. Translating it yields CASSPRGSPGAQPQHF.

CDR3 amino acids: CASSLRTGNTEAFF. CDR3 DNA sequence: TGTGCCAGCAGCCTACGGACGGGGAACACTGAAGCTTTCTTT. V usage is TRBV6-5 and J usage is TRBJ1-1; D unclear. The V end was cut by 6 bases, the J end by 1 base, with 12 bases between. There are 14 residues in the CDR3. Germline V gene lookup returns CDR1 MNHEY and CDR2 SVGAGI.

The chain is built from TRBV6-5 and TRBJ2-5; either TRBD1 or TRBD2 may supply D (5 bases each). Germline loops: CDR1 MNHEY, CDR2 SVGAGI. The CDR3 covers 14 residues. Trimming shortened V by 7 bases and J by 4 bases, and 16 bases separated the two germline ends. The DNA of the CDR3 is TGTGCCAGCACCAAACCGGGACGCCCAGAGACCCAGTACTTC. Encoded protein: CASTKPGRPETQYF.

The gene calls are TRBV2 and TRBJ1-2, with unresolved D. Germline lookup yields CDR1 SNHLY and CDR2 FYNNEI. V lost 3 bases and J 8 bases, leaving 10 bases between the germline ends. This CDR3 is built from 12 residues. The CDR3 DNA reads as TGTGCCAGCAGTGACCCCTCCGGGGGCTACACCTTC. Encoded protein: CASSDPSGGYTF.

The chain links TRBV30 to TRBJ2-5; 8 bases align to TRBD2. CDR1 GTSNPN and CDR2 SVGIG come from the germline V gene (reference sequence). The CDR3 consists of 13 residues. Trimming at V came to 2 bases and at J to 4 bases, leaving 3 bases not matched to a gene. For the CDR3, the DNA is TGTGCCTGGAGTCCGACTAGCGTAGAGACCCAGTACTTC. Translation gives CAWSPTSVETQYF.

The CDR3 DNA sequence: TGTGCCAGCAGCTACCAGGGGGCGCTCAACGAGCAGTACTTC. Protein: CASSYQGALNEQYF. The genes are TRBV25-1 and TRBJ2-7; the match to TRBD1 covers 8 bases. This CDR3 has 14 residues. V lost 6 bases to trimming and J lost 5 bases; unmatched junction nucleotides: 9. The germline CDR1 and CDR2 sequences are MGHDK and SYGVNS.

The chain employs TRBV12-3 or TRBV12-4 and TRBJ1-2; a possible D gene is TRBD1 (5 bases). V was clipped by 5 bases and J by 7 bases, with 14 bases between them. The length of the CDR3 is 13 residues. The CDR3 DNA is TGTGCCAGCAGTGCTGCGTTCAGGGTTGGCTACACCTTC. Protein sequence: CASSAAFRVGYTF.

This rearrangement joins TRBV5-1 to TRBJ2-7; no clear D. TRBJ2-5 matches the DNA end more closely, so the J call is doubtful. Per the germline V gene, CDR1 is SGHRS and CDR2 is YFSETQ. The CDR3 is made up of 17 amino acids. CDR3 protein: CASSLPATGRHQETQYF. The CDR3 DNA follows: TGCGCCAGCAGCTTGCCAGCGACCGGGCGACACCAAGAGACCCAGTACTTC.

This clone was detected only a few times. The V gene is TRBV15, the J gene TRBJ1-6; possibly TRBD1 for D (6 bases). The V end was cut by 3 bases, the J end by 8 bases, with 11 bases between. This CDR3 has 14 amino acids. The germline V gene encodes CDR1 LNHNV and CDR2 YYDKDF (reference sequence). The CDR3 sequence is CATSRGDKDSPLHF. As DNA, the CDR3 is TGTGCCACCAGCAGGGGGGACAAGGATTCACCCCTCCACTTT. The full variable domain, with the rest looked up from reference TRBV15 and TRBJ1-6, is DAMVIQNPRYQVTQFGKPVTLSCSQTLNHNVMYWYQQKSSQAPKLLFHYYDKDFNNEADTPDNFQSRRPNTSFCFLDIRSPGLGDTAMYLCATSRGDKDSPLHFGNGTRLTVT.

This clone was seen a single time. The V gene is TRBV18, the J gene TRBJ1-4, with a tentative D call TRBD1 (5 bases). V lost 4 bases and J 7 bases, leaving 10 bases between the germline ends. The CDR3 runs 13 residues. Germline-derived CDR1 and CDR2 are KGHSH and LQKENI. CDR3 residues: CASSQGYGEKLFF. The CDR3 nucleotides are TGTGCCAGCTCACAGGGGTACGGTGAAAAACTGTTTTTT.